This T cell receptor beta chain was identified in a study of OX40 agonist ivuxolimab in advanced cancers. Trimming took 8 bases from V and 0 from J, leaving 22 bases between them. The germline V gene has CDR1 SNHLY and CDR2 FYNNEI. The CDR3 covers 17 residues. Libraries were prepared by immunoSEQ multiplex PCR; TCRdb keeps only in-frame clonotypes and omits some of them. The table includes about 61,000 clones, 70% to 90% detected once. This TCR derives from an adult with an advanced solid tumor such as melanoma, head and neck, liver or kidney cancer. The chain uses TRBV2 and TRBJ2-5; the D call may be TRBD1 or TRBD2 (5 bases each). The material sequenced was CD4+ or CD8+ T cells sorted from blood, taken in a trial of the OX40 agonist ivuxolimab. The CDR3 DNA reads as TGTGCCAGCCTGGGACCTAGCATCCTCCAGTACCAAGAGACCCAGTACTTC. It encodes CASLGPSILQYQETQYF. Based on the CDR3 plus reference TRBV2 and TRBJ2-5, the full variable domain is EPEVTQTPSHQVTQMGQEVILRCVPISNHLYFYWYRQILGQKVEFLVSFYNNEISEKSEIFDDQFSVERPDGSNFTLKIRSTKLEDSAMYFCASLGPSILQYQETQYFGPGTRLLVL.